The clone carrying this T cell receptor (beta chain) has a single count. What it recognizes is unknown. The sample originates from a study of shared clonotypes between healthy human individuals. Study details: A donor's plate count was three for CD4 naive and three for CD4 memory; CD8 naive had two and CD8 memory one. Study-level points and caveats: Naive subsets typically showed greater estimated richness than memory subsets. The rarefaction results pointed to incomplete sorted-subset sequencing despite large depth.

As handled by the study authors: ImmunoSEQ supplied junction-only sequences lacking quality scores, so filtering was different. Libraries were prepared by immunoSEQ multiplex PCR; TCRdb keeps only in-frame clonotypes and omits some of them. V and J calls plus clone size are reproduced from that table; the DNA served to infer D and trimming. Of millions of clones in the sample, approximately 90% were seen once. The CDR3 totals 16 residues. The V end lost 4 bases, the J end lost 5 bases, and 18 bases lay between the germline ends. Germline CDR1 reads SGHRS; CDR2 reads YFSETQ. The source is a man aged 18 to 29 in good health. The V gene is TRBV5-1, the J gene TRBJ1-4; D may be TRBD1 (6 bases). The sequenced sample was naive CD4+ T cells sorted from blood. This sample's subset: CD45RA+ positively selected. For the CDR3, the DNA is TGCGCCAGCAGCGAGCAAGGAGGAGGGGGAAATGAAAAACTGTTTTTT. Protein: CASSEQGGGGNEKLFF.